The 21 T cell receptor beta chains below were found in one sample sequenced in a study of identical twins' blood T cells. TCRdb recomputed calls from the 5' RACE reads with MiXCR, one row per CDR3 protein. The table lists 350,000 to 400,000 distinct CDR3 sequences, more than 25% of them singletons. Sequencing input: PBMCs. All receptors come from a woman between 18 and 50 years old in good health.

On this clonotype: A much larger clone sits a single nucleotide away, making a read error possible. The chain recombines TRBV6-1 with TRBJ1-5; D perhaps matches TRBD1 (6 bases). This CDR3 is 15 amino acids long. Per germline, CDR1 MNHNS and CDR2 SASEGT. V lost 7 bases to trimming and J lost 2 bases, with 15 bases between them. The CDR3, as DNA: TGTGCCAGCAATACAGGGCCGGGTTGCAATCAGCCCCAGCATTTT. It translates to CASNTGPGCNQPQHF.

A note on this clonotype: Since no conserved phenylalanine or tryptophan closes the CDR3, a read error is the likely cause. V and J are TRBV9 and TRBJ2-5; TRBD1 aligns across 8 bases. V shed 0 bases, J shed 0 bases, and the junction held 1 base outside the gene matches. This CDR3 comprises 15 residues. Germline V gene lookup returns CDR1 SGDLS and CDR2 YYNGEE. Here the CDR3 DNA reads TGTGCCAGCAGCGTAGGGACAGGGTACCAAGAGACCCAGTACGTC. Its translation: CASSVGTGYQETQYV.

On this clonotype itself: This may be a read error: a much more frequent sequence differs by one nucleotide. V usage is TRBV4-1 and J usage is TRBJ1-1, with no clear D. The V and J ends lost 3 bases and 4 bases respectively, with 12 bases between them. The CDR3 covers 14 residues. Germline CDR1 MGHRA, CDR2 YSYEKL. The DNA of the CDR3 is TGCGCCAGCAGCCACCTATGTTCTACCACTGAAGCTTTCTTT. Its protein product is CASSHLCSTTEAFF.

The rearrangement uses TRBV5-4 and TRBJ2-1; possible D gene TRBD2, 7 bases. CDR3 length: 16 residues. Looked up from germline, CDR1 is SGHNT and CDR2 is YYREEE (reference sequence). The V gene lost 3 bases and the J gene lost 0 bases, with 13 bases spanning the gap. CDR3 DNA sequence: TGTGCCAGCAGCTCCGGGGGGCTCAACTCCTACAATGAGCAGTTCTTC. Amino acids: CASSSGGLNSYNEQFF.

A few counts support this clonotype. This chain joins TRBV7-2 and TRBJ1-3; possible D gene TRBD1, 6 bases. Germline lookup yields CDR1 SGHTA and CDR2 FQGNSA. The CDR3 contains 15 residues. V lost 5 bases to trimming and J lost 3 bases, with 14 bases between them. The CDR3 sequence: CASSPPTGLGNTIYF. The DNA for the CDR3 is TGTGCCAGCAGCCCCCCTACAGGGCTTGGAAACACCATATATTTT. Drawing the rest from reference TRBV7-2 and TRBJ1-3, the complete variable domain is GAGVSQSPSNKVTEKGKDVELRCDPISGHTALYWYRQSLGQGLEFLIYFQGNSAPDKSGLPSDRFSAERTGGSVSTLTIQRTQQEDSAVYLCASSPPTGLGNTIYFGEGSWLTVV.

The V gene is TRBV20-1, the J gene TRBJ1-2, with D possibly matching TRBD1 (5 bases). The length of the CDR3 is 11 residues. CDR1 DFQATT and CDR2 SNEGSKA come from the germline V gene (reference sequence). Trimming stripped 8 bases from V and 5 bases from J, with 12 bases between. The CDR3: CSIQERYGYTF. In nucleotides, the CDR3 is TGCAGTATACAGGAGCGGTATGGCTACACCTTC.

The V gene is TRBV16, the J gene TRBJ1-1; TRBD1 matches 10 bases. This CDR3 has 14 amino acids. Per germline, CDR1 KGHSY and CDR2 FQNENV. The V and J ends lost 2 bases and 5 bases, in that order; junction bases with no gene match: 2. CDR3 nucleotides: TGTGCCAGCAGCCAAAGGACAGGGGGGACTGAAGCTTTCTTT. Translated, it gives CASSQRTGGTEAFF.

This clonotype was counted many times. V is TRBV10-2 and J is TRBJ1-5; D might be TRBD1 (6 bases). The CDR3 covers 15 residues. V was cut by 3 bases and J by 2 bases, with 11 bases left in between. Germline CDR1 reads WSHSY; CDR2 reads SAAADI. The CDR3 sequence is CASSDQGFGNQPQHF. The CDR3 region has the DNA TGCGCCAGCAGTGACCAGGGGTTTGGCAATCAGCCCCAGCATTTT.

This clonotype was counted at least ten times. The rearrangement links TRBV6-6 to TRBJ1-5, with D hard to call. The CDR3 has 12 residues. Germline assignment: CDR1 MNHNY and CDR2 SVGAGI (reference sequence). Trimming removed 0 bases at V and 6 bases at J, with 3 bases between. The CDR3 protein is CASSYSPQPQHF. DNA for the CDR3: TGTGCCAGCAGTTACTCACCTCAGCCCCAGCATTTT.

This clonotype was seen more than once but under ten times. The V call is TRBV20-1, the J call TRBJ1-1; no definite D call. Germline V gene sequence: CDR1 DFQATT, CDR2 SNEGSKA (reference sequence). Trimming cost V 0 bases and J 0 bases, with 14 bases left between them. CDR3 length equals 16 residues. CDR3 amino acids: CSARERTRRMNTEAFF. The DNA of the CDR3 is TGCAGTGCTAGAGAAAGGACCCGACGCATGAACACTGAAGCTTTCTTT.

V and J are TRBV11-2 and TRBJ1-1, with D possibly being TRBD1 (6 bases). From germline, CDR1 is SGHAT and CDR2 FQNNGV. Trimming cost V 5 bases and J 5 bases, with 18 bases left between them. This CDR3 region has 15 residues. CDR3 sequence (DNA): TGTGCCAGCAGCAAACGTACAGGGACGAGGACTGAAGCTTTCTTT. This codes for CASSKRTGTRTEAFF.

The rearrangement links TRBV7-9 to TRBJ1-1; D unclear. CDR3 length: 15 residues. Trimming took 6 bases from V and 4 from J, leaving 18 bases between them. Per the germline V gene, CDR1 is SEHNR and CDR2 is FQNEAQ (reference sequence). The CDR3 nucleotides read TGTGCCAGCAGGTCCTTAGACCGGGTCCTCACTGAAGCTTTCTTT. Translating it yields CASRSLDRVLTEAFF.

This clonotype came up a few times. The J gene is TRBJ1-5, the V gene TRBV11-2; D possibly corresponds to TRBD1 (5 bases). CDR1 is SGHAT, CDR2 FQNNGV, per germline. V lost 0 bases to trimming and J lost 5 bases, with 8 bases between them. The CDR3 runs to 14 residues. The CDR3 here is CASSLERDHQPQHF. As DNA, the CDR3 is TGTGCCAGCAGCTTAGAAAGGGACCATCAGCCCCAGCATTTT.

This clonotype was seen once. A much larger clone sits a single nucleotide away, making a read error possible. This chain links TRBV29-1 with TRBJ1-1; D gene ambiguous. The CDR3 covers 10 residues. The germline V and J ends were trimmed by 4 bases and 8 bases, with 8 bases remaining between them. The V gene's germline CDR1 is SQVTM and CDR2 ANQGSEA. The CDR3 region is CSVVPREAFF. The DNA of the CDR3 is TGCAGCGTTGTACCCAGGGAAGCTTTCTTT.

This clonotype was counted many times. The rearrangement links TRBV18 to TRBJ1-1, with 7 bases identical to TRBD1. The V gene's germline CDR1 is KGHSH and CDR2 LQKENI. CDR3 length: 17 amino acids. V trimming: 6 bases; J trimming: 2 bases; junction bases outside the gene matches: 15. The CDR3 protein is CASSNVEGARRNTEAFF. The CDR3 DNA reads TGTGCCAGCTCGAACGTCGAGGGGGCCCGAAGAAACACTGAAGCTTTCTTT.

The chain carries TRBV11-2 and TRBJ1-1; possibly TRBD1 for D (5 bases). Germline lookup yields CDR1 SGHAT and CDR2 FQNNGV. The CDR3 consists of 15 residues. Trimming removed 5 bases at V and 3 bases at J, with 16 bases between. This CDR3 is CASSDRLGRYTEAFF. As DNA, the CDR3 is TGTGCCAGCAGCGACCGCCTGGGACGGTACACTGAAGCTTTCTTT.

This clonotype has just a few counts. The chain carries TRBV5-1 and TRBJ2-1; 7 nucleotides match TRBD2. V lost 2 bases, J lost 3 bases, and 5 bases stayed unmatched. Germline loops: CDR1 SGHRS, CDR2 YFSETQ. The CDR3 loop spans 15 amino acids. The CDR3 here is CASSFGLADYNEQFF. CDR3 DNA: TGCGCCAGCAGCTTTGGGCTAGCGGACTACAATGAGCAGTTCTTC.

This chain connects TRBV11-3 to TRBJ1-1; D might be TRBD1 (5 bases). Trimming removed 5 bases from V and 4 bases from J, with 11 bases in between. The CDR3 runs 13 residues. CDR1 and CDR2 from the germline V gene are SGHNT and YENEEA. The CDR3: CASSVQGGTEAFF. The CDR3 nucleotides read TGTGCCAGCAGCGTTCAGGGAGGCACTGAAGCTTTCTTT.

As for this clonotype: Likely a read error: the CDR3 ends without its conserved phenylalanine or tryptophan. CDR3 loop: CASTSSLVAGYTS. DNA of the CDR3: TGTGCCAGCACCTCTAGCCTTGTTGCCGGCTACACCTCC. The V gene is TRBV7-9, the J gene TRBJ1-2; D call uncertain. The CDR3 totals 13 residues. Germline values: CDR1 SEHNR, CDR2 FQNEAQ (reference sequence). Trimming stripped 7 bases from V and 8 bases from J, with 17 bases between.

As to this clonotype: A much larger clone sits a single nucleotide away, making a read error possible. The chain carries TRBV2 and TRBJ2-7; D call uncertain. Germline loops: CDR1 SNHLY, CDR2 FYNNEI. This CDR3 spans 12 amino acids. The CDR3 loop is CVSSESGYEQYF. DNA for the CDR3: TGTGTCAGCAGTGAATCCGGCTACGAGCAGTACTTC.

V gene TRBV10-2 combines with J gene TRBJ1-2; TRBD1 matches at 9 bases. This CDR3 comprises 13 residues. Germline V gives CDR1 WSHSY, CDR2 SAAADI. V shed 6 bases, J shed 8 bases, and the junction held 7 bases outside the gene matches. The CDR3 sequence: CASSPWTGDGYTF. The DNA of the CDR3 is TGCGCCAGCAGCCCATGGACAGGGGACGGCTACACCTTC.